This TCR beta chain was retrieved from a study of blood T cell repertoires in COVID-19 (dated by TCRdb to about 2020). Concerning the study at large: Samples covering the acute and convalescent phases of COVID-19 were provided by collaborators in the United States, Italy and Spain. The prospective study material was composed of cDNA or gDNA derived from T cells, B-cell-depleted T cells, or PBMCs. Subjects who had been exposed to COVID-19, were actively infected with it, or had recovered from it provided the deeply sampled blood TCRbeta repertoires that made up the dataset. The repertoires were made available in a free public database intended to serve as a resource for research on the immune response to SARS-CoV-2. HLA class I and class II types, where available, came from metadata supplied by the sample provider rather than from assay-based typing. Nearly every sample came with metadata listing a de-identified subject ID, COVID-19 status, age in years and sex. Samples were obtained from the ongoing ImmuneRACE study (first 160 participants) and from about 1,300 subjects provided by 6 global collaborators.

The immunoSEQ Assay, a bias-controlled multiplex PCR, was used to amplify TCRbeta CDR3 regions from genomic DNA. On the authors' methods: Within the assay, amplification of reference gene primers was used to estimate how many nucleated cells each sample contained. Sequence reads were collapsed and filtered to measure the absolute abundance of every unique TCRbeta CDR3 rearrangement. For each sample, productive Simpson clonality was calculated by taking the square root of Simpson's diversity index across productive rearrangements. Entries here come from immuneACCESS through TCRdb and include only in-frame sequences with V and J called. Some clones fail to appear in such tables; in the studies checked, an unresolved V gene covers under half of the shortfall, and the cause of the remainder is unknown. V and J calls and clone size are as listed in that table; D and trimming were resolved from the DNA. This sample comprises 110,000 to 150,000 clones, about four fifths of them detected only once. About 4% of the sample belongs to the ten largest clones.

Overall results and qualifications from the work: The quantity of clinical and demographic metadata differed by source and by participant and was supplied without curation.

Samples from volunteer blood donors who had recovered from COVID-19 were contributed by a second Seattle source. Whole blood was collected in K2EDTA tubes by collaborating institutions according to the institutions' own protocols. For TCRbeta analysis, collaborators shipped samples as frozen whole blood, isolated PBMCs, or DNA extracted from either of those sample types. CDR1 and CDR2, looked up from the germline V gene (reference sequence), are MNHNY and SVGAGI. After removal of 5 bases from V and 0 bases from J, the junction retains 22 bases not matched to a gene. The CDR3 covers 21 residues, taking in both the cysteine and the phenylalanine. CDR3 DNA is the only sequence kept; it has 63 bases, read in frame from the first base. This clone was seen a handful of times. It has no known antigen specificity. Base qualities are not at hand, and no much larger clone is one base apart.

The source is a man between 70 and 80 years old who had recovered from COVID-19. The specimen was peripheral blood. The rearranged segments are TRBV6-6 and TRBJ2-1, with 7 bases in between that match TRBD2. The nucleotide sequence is TGTGCCAGCAGTCCTCTGGAGGCTAGCGGAATTCCAAAGAGCTCCTACAATGAGCAGTTCTTC. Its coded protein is CASSPLEASGIPKSSYNEQFF.